These 8 T cell receptor beta chains were sequenced from one sample in a study of OX40 agonist ivuxolimab in advanced cancers. Data came from immunoSEQ multiplex PCR; TCRdb stores just in-frame clones and leaves some out. The data show over 150,000 clones, 85% to 95% seen once. Sequencing was performed on CD4+ or CD8+ T cells sorted from blood, taken in a trial of the OX40 agonist ivuxolimab. These receptors all come from an adult with an advanced solid tumor such as melanoma, head and neck, liver or kidney cancer.

The chain is built from TRBV21-1 and TRBJ1-5. TRBV21-1 is a pseudogene segment. The CDR3 covers 20 residues. CDR3 amino acids: CASSKARGGNRRHSNQPQHF. In nucleotides, the CDR3 is TGTGCCAGCAGCAAAGCGCGGGGGGGGAACAGACGTCACAGCAATCAGCCCCAGCATTTT.

The V and J genes are TRBV9 and TRBJ1-6; D is undetermined. Germline V gene lookup returns CDR1 SGDLS and CDR2 YYNGEE. The CDR3 totals 13 residues. Trimming stripped 0 bases from V and 8 bases from J, with 6 bases between. CDR3 loop: CASSVEWDSPLHF. CDR3 bases: TGTGCCAGCAGCGTAGAGTGGGATTCACCCCTCCACTTT.

This clone was observed a handful of times. J is TRBJ1-5 and V is TRBV28; TRBD1 matches 7 bases. Germline values: CDR1 MDHEN, CDR2 SYDVKM. CDR3 length: 16 amino acids. The V gene end was trimmed by 5 bases and the J gene end by 3 bases; junction bases not matched to a gene: 10. For the CDR3, the DNA is TGTGCCAGCAGTAGACAGGGAGGAAGGTTCAATCAGCCCCAGCATTTT. Residues: CASSRQGGRFNQPQHF. Full variable domain (remainder filled in from reference TRBV28 and TRBJ1-5): DVKVTQSSRYLVKRTGEKVFLECVQDMDHENMFWYRQDPGLGLRLIYFSYDVKMKEKGDIPEGYSVSREKKERFSLILESASTNQTSMYLCASSRQGGRFNQPQHFGDGTRLSIL.

The rearrangement joins TRBV19 to TRBJ1-2; D may be TRBD1 (5 bases). With 5 bases removed from V and 3 bases from J, the gap between germline ends came to 10 bases. Looked up from germline, CDR1 is LNHDA and CDR2 is SQIVND (reference sequence). The CDR3 covers 13 residues. Here the CDR3 DNA reads TGTGCCAGTAGTCTGACAGTCGACTATGGCTACACCTTC. It encodes CASSLTVDYGYTF.

Here the CDR3 DNA reads TGTGCCAGCAGTTATGCTCTCGCGAACACTGAAGCTTTCTTT. Amino acids: CASSYALANTEAFF. The gene calls are TRBV6-5 and TRBJ1-1; D uncertain. Looked up from germline, CDR1 is MNHEY and CDR2 is SVGAGI. This CDR3 comprises 14 residues. V was cut by 3 bases and J by 1 base, with 9 bases left in between.

V is TRBV10-3 and J is TRBJ2-5; 9 bases line up with TRBD1. The DNA end is a closer match to TRBJ2-7, so the J assignment may be wrong. CDR1 and CDR2 (germline): ENHRY, SYGVKD. This CDR3 has 16 amino acids. This CDR3 is CAISYGQGKFSYEQYF. CDR3 sequence (DNA): TGTGCCATCAGTTACGGACAGGGGAAGTTTTCCTACGAGCAGTACTTC.

V is TRBV19 and J is TRBJ2-2; D perhaps matches TRBD1 (5 bases). From germline, CDR1 is LNHDA and CDR2 SQIVND (reference sequence). The CDR3 length is 14 residues. The V end was cut by 7 bases, the J end by 1 base, with 10 bases between. CDR3 DNA: TGTGCCAGTACCCCCCAGGGGAACACCGGGGAGCTGTTTTTT. This gives the protein CASTPQGNTGELFF.

The chain uses TRBV4-1 and TRBJ1-5; 7 bases line up with TRBD1. The junction had 4 bases not matched to a gene; V was cut back by 4 bases and J by 1 base. The CDR3 loop spans 15 amino acids. From germline, CDR1 is MGHRA and CDR2 YSYEKL. The CDR3 DNA reads TGCGCCAGCAGCCCCACAGGGGTGAGCAATCAGCCCCAGCATTTT. Its protein product is CASSPTGVSNQPQHF.